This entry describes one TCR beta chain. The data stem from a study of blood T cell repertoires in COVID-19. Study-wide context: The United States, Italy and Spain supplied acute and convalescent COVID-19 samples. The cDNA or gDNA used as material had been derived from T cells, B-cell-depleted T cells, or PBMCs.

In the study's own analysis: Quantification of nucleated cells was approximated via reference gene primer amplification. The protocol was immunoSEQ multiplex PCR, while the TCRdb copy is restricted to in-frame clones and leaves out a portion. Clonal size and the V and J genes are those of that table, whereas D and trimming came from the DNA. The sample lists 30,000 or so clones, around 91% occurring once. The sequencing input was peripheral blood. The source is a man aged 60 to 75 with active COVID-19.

The CDR3 DNA is TGTGCCAGCAGCTCTTATGAGGATGAGCAGTTCTTC. Translated: CASSSYEDEQFF. The rearrangement links TRBV7-9 to TRBJ2-1; D is unclear. V lost 4 bases and J 8 bases, leaving 9 bases between the germline ends. Germline CDR1 and CDR2: SEHNR and FQNEAQ (reference sequence). The length of the CDR3 is 12 residues.